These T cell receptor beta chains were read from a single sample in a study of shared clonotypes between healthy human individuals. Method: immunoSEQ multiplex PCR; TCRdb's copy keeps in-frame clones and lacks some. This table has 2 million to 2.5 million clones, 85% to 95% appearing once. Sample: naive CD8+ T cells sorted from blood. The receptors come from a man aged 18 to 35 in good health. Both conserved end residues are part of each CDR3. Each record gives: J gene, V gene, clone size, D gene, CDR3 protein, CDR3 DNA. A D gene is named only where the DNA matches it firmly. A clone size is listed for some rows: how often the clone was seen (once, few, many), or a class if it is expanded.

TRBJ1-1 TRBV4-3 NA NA CASSQDAWGENTEAFF TGCGCCAGCAGCCAAGATGCCTGGGGGGAGAACACTGAAGCTTTCTTT
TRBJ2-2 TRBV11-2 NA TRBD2 CASSQLGLAHTGELFF TGTGCCAGCAGCCAGTTGGGACTAGCCCACACCGGGGAGCTGTTTTTT
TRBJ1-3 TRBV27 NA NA CASSLSTRGLSGNTIYF TGTGCCAGCAGTTTATCAACAAGGGGACTCTCTGGAAACACCATATATTTT
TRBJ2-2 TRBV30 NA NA CAWTRGTGELFF TGTGCCTGGACGAGGGGCACCGGGGAGCTGTTTTTT
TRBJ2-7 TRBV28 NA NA CASSRNPYEQYF TGTGCCAGCAGTAGAAATCCCTACGAGCAGTACTTC
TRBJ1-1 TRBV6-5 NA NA CASSYLGGGEAFF TGTGCCAGCAGTTACTTGGGGGGAGGGGAAGCTTTCTTT
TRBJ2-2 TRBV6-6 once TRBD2 CASTLISGLVTGELFF TGTGCCAGCACCCTAATTAGCGGGCTCGTCACCGGGGAGCTGTTTTTT
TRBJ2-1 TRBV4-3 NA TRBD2 CASSLTPGTSGSSYNEQFF TGCGCCAGCAGCCTCACCCCCGGGACTAGCGGGAGCTCCTACAATGAGCAGTTCTTC
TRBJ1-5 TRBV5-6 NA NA CASSSHLTSYSNQPQHF TGTGCCAGCAGCTCTCACCTGACAAGCTATAGCAATCAGCCCCAGCATTTT
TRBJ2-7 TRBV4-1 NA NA CASSQEYQGPYYEQYF TGCGCCAGCAGCCAAGAATACCAGGGTCCCTATTACGAGCAGTACTTC
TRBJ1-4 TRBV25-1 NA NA CASSESVLGDEKLFF TGTGCCAGCAGTGAATCCGTACTCGGGGATGAAAAACTGTTTTTT
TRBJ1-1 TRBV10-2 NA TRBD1 CASRAGGGTEAFF TGCGCCAGCAGAGCAGGGGGCGGTACTGAAGCTTTCTTT
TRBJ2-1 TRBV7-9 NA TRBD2 CASSPPGTSANEQFF TGTGCCAGCAGCCCACCAGGGACTAGCGCCAATGAGCAGTTCTTC
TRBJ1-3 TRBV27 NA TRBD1 CASSLGQSSGNTIYF TGTGCCAGCAGTTTGGGACAGAGCTCTGGAAACACCATATATTTT
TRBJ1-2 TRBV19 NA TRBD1 CASNRDRAPFGYTF TGTGCCAGTAACCGGGACAGGGCCCCTTTCGGCTACACCTTC
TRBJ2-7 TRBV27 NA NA CASSPHWASYEQYF TGTGCCAGCAGCCCCCACTGGGCTTCCTACGAGCAGTACTTC
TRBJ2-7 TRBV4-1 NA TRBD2 CASSQEILGVGGSNEQYF TGCGCCAGCAGCCAAGAAATTCTAGGAGTAGGCGGGAGCAACGAGCAGTACTTC
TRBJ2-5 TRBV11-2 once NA CASRTRQETQYF TGTGCCAGCAGGACGCGGCAAGAGACCCAGTACTTC
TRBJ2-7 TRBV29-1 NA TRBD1 CSVDGGDSVYEQYF TGCAGCGTTGATGGTGGGGACAGCGTTTACGAGCAGTACTTC
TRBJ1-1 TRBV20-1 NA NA CSAPGGTEAFF TGCAGTGCTCCGGGGGGCACTGAAGCTTTCTTT
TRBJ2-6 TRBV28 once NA CASSLEWAGANVLTF TGTGCCAGCAGTTTAGAGTGGGCTGGGGCCAACGTCCTGACTTTC
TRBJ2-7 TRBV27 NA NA CASSLGGAFDEQYF TGTGCCAGCAGTTTAGGAGGGGCGTTCGACGAGCAGTACTTC
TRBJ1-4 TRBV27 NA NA CASSILADNEKLFF NA
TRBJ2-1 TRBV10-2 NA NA CASRGRLGLSYNEQFF TGCGCCAGCAGGGGGAGACTGGGACTCTCCTACAATGAGCAGTTCTTC
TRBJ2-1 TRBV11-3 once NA CASSSTPPLQAPSSYNEQFF TGTGCCAGCAGCTCGACCCCTCCGTTGCAAGCGCCCAGCTCCTACAATGAGCAGTTCTTC
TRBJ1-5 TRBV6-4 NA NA CASRWVRRGSQPQHF TGTGCCAGCAGGTGGGTCAGACGGGGGAGTCAGCCCCAGCATTTT
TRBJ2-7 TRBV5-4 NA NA CASSLMGALRDEQYF TGTGCCAGCAGCTTGATGGGAGCCCTCCGGGACGAGCAGTACTTC
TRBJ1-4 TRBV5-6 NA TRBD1 CASSLGTTGFNEKLFF TGTGCCAGCAGCTTGGGGACGACAGGGTTCAATGAAAAACTGTTTTTT
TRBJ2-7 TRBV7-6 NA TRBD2 CASSLGAASAGARSYEQYF TGTGCCAGCAGCTTAGGTGCGGCTTCAGCGGGAGCAAGGTCCTACGAGCAGTACTTC
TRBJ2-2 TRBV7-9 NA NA CASSPSANTGELFF TGTGCCAGCAGCCCTAGCGCGAACACCGGGGAGCTGTTTTTT
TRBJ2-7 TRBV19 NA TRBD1 CASSISGQASYEQYF TGTGCCAGTAGTATCTCTGGACAGGCCTCCTACGAGCAGTACTTC
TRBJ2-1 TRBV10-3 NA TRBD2 CAISGLAGDNEQFF TGTGCCATCAGTGGACTAGCGGGAGATAATGAGCAGTTCTTC
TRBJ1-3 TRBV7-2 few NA CASSLGGSGNTIYF TGTGCCAGCAGCTTAGGGGGGTCTGGAAACACCATATATTTT